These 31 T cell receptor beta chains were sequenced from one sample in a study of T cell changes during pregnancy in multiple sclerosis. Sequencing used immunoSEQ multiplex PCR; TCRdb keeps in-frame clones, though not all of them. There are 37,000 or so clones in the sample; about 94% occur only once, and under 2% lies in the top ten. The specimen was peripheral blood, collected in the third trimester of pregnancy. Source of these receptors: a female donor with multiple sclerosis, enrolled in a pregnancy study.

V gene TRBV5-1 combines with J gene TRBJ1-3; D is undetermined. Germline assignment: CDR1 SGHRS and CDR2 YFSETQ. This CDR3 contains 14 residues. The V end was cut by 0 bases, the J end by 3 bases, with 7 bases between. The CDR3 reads CASSLGGRGNTIYF. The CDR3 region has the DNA TGCGCCAGCAGCTTGGGCGGCCGTGGAAACACCATATATTTT.

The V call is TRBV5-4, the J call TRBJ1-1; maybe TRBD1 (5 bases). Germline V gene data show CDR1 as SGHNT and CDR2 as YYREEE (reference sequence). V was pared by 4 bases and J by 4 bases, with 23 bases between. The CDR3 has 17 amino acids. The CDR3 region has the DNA TGTGCCAGCAGCCCACGGGGGGTCAGGGTGAAAGGCACTGAAGCTTTCTTT. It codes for CASSPRGVRVKGTEAFF.

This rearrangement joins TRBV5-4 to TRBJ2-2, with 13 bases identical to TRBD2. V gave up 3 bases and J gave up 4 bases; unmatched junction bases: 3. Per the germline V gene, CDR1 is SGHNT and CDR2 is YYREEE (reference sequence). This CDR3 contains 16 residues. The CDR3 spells CASSWTSGSITGELFF. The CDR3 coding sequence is TGTGCCAGCAGCTGGACTAGCGGGAGTATCACCGGGGAGCTGTTTTTT.

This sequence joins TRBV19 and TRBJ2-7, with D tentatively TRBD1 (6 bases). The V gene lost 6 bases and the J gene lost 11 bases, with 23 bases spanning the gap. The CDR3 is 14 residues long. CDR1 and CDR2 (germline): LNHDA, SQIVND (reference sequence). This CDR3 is CASSMDSLGLYKYF. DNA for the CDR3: TGTGCCAGTAGCATGGACAGCCTAGGTTTGTATAAGTACTTC. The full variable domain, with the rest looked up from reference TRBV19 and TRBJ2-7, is DGGITQSPKYLFRKEGQNVTLSCEQNLNHDAMYWYRQDPGQGLRLIYYSQIVNDFQKGDIAEGYSVSREKKESFPLTVTSAQKNPTAFYLCASSMDSLGLYKYFGPGTRLTVT.

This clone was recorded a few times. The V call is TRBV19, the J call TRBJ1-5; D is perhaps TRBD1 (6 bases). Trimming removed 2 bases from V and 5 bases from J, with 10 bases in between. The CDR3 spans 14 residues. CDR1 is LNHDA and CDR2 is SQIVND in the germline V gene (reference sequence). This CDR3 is CASSIRTEYQPQHF. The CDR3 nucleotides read TGTGCCAGTAGTATACGGACAGAATATCAGCCCCAGCATTTT.

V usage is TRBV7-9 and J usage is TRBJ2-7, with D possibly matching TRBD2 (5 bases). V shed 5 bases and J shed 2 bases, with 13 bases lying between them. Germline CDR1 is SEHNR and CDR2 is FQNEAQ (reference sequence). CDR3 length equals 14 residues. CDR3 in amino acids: CASSPSASPYEQYF. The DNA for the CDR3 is TGTGCCAGCAGCCCGAGTGCTAGCCCCTACGAGCAGTACTTC. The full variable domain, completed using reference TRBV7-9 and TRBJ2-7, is DTGVSQNPRHKITKRGQNVTFRCDPISEHNRLYWYRQTLGQGPEFLTYFQNEAQLEKSRLLSDRFSAERPKGSFSTLEIQRTEQGDSAMYLCASSPSASPYEQYFGPGTRLTVT.

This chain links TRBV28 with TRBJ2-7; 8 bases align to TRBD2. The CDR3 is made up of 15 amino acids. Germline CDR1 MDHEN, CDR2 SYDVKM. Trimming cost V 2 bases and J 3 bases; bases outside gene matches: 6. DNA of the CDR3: TGTGCCAGCAGTTTAGGTACTAGCGGTAGCTACGAGCAGTACTTC. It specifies CASSLGTSGSYEQYF.

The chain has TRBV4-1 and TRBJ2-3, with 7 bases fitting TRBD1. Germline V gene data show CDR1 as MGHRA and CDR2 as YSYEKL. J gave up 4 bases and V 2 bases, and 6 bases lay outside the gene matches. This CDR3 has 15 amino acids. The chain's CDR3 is CASSQLDRDADTQYF. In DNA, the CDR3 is TGCGCCAGCAGCCAACTCGACAGGGACGCAGATACGCAGTATTTT.

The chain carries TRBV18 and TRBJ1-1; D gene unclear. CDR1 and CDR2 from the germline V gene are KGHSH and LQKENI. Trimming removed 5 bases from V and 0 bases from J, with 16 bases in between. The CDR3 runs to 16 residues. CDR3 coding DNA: TGTGCCAGCTCAGGGCTACAGAGAACAATGAACACTGAAGCTTTCTTT. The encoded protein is CASSGLQRTMNTEAFF.

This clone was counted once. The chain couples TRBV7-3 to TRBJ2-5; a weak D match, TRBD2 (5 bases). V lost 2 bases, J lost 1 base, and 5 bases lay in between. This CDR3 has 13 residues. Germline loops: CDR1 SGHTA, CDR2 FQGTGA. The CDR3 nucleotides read TGTGCCAGCAGCTTAGGACTCCAAGAGACCCAGTACTTC. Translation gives CASSLGLQETQYF.

This chain's CDR3 is CASSLHISGLELHEQYF. The CDR3 region has the DNA TGTGCCAGCAGCCTACATATTAGCGGGCTAGAGCTCCACGAGCAGTACTTC. The V call is TRBV11-2, the J call TRBJ2-7; 7 nucleotides match TRBD2. The CDR3 loop spans 17 amino acids. Germline V gene lookup returns CDR1 SGHAT and CDR2 FQNNGV. J lost 5 bases, V lost 5 bases, and 18 bases had no gene match.

CDR3 residues: CASSPSQGSGGLGTQYF. The CDR3 DNA reads TGCGCCAGCAGCCCCAGTCAGGGTAGCGGGGGACTTGGGACCCAGTACTTC. The rearrangement uses TRBV4-1 and TRBJ2-5, with 9 nucleotides matching TRBD2. Germline CDR1 and CDR2: MGHRA and YSYEKL. With 4 bases clipped from V and 7 bases from J, the junction kept 16 bases outside the gene matches. The CDR3 is 17 amino acids.

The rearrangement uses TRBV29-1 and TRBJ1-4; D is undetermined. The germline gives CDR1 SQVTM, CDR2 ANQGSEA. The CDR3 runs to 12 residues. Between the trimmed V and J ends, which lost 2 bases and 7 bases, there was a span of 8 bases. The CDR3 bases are TGCAGCGTTGAATTAGTCGGTGAAAAACTGTTTTTT. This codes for CSVELVGEKLFF.

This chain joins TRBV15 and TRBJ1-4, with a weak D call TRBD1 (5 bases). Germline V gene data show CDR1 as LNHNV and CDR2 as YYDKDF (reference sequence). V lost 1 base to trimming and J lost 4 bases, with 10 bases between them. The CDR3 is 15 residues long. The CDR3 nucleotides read TGTGCCACCAGCAGAGTGGCAGGGCTTAATGAAAAACTGTTTTTT. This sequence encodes CATSRVAGLNEKLFF.

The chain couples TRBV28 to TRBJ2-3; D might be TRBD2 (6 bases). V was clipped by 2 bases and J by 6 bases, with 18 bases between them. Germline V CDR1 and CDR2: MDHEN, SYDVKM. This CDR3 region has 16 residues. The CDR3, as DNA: TGTGCCAGCAGTTTAAGGATGCAGGGAGGTATGGATACGCAGTATTTT. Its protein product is CASSLRMQGGMDTQYF.

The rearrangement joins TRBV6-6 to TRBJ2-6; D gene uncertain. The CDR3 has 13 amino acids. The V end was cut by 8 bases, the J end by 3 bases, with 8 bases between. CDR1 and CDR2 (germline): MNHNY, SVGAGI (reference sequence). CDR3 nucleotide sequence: TGTGCCAGCTTTACCGGTGGGGCCAACGTCCTGACTTTC. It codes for CASFTGGANVLTF.

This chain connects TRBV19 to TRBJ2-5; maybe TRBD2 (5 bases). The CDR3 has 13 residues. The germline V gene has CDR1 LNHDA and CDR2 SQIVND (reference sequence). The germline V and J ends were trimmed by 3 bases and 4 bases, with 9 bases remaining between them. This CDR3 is CASSIGGGETQYF. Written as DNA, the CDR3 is TGTGCCAGTAGTATTGGAGGTGGAGAGACCCAGTACTTC.

CDR3 in amino acids: CASRPIGGDNSPLHF. Here the CDR3 DNA reads TGTGCCAGCAGGCCCATCGGGGGGGATAATTCACCCCTCCACTTT. V is TRBV6-1 and J is TRBJ1-6, with D perhaps matching TRBD1 (5 bases). Germline V gene sequence: CDR1 MNHNS, CDR2 SASEGT. With 6 bases removed from V and 5 bases from J, the gap between germline ends came to 14 bases. The CDR3 runs 15 residues.

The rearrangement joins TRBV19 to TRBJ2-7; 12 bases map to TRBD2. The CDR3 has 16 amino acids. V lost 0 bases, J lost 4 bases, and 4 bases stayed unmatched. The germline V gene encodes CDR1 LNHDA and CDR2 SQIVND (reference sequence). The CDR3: CASSIEGLAGRYEQYF. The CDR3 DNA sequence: TGTGCCAGTAGTATAGAAGGACTAGCGGGAAGGTACGAGCAGTACTTC.

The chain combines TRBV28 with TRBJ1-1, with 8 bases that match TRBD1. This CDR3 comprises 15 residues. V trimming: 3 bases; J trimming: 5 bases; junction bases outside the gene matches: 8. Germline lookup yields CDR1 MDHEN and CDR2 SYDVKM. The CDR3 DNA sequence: TGTGCCAGCAGTTTCACAGGGGGGCAGGGGACTGAAGCTTTCTTT. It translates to CASSFTGGQGTEAFF.

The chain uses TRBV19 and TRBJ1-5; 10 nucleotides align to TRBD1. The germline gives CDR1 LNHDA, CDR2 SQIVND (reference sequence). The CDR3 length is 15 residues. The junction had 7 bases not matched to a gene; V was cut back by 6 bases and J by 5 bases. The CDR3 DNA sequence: TGTGCCAGTAGGGGGCGGGACAGGGGATATCAGCCCCAGCATTTT. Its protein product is CASRGRDRGYQPQHF.

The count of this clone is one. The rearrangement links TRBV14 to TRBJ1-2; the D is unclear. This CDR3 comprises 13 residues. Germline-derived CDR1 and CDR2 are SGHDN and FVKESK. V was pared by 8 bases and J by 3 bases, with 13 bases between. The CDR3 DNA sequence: TGTGCCAGCGCCCAAATCACGGACTATGGCTACACCTTC. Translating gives CASAQITDYGYTF.

Written as DNA, the CDR3 is TGTGCCAGCAGTTTGGCTAGCGGGGTATACAATGAGCAGTTCTTC. Protein sequence: CASSLASGVYNEQFF. V usage is TRBV28 and J usage is TRBJ2-1, with 9 bases that match TRBD2. Germline trimming cut 3 bases from V and 4 bases from J; bases unmatched to any gene: 4. CDR1 MDHEN and CDR2 SYDVKM come from the germline V gene. The CDR3 has 15 residues. The full variable domain, its missing parts supplied by reference TRBV28 and TRBJ2-1, is DVKVTQSSRYLVKRTGEKVFLECVQDMDHENMFWYRQDPGLGLRLIYFSYDVKMKEKGDIPEGYSVSREKKERFSLILESASTNQTSMYLCASSLASGVYNEQFFGPGTRLTVL.

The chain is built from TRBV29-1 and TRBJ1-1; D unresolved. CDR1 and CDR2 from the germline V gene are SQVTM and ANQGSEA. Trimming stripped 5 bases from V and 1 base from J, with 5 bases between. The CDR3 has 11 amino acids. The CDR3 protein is CSVQENTEAFF. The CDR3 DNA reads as TGCAGCGTTCAGGAGAACACTGAAGCTTTCTTT.

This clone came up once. The CDR3 reads CASSLSPGFGYTF. The CDR3 DNA is TGTGCCAGCAGTTTAAGTCCAGGGTTTGGCTACACCTTC. The chain uses TRBV27 and TRBJ1-2, with a possible D match to TRBD1 (5 bases). Deletions cut 2 bases from V and 7 bases from J, with 11 bases between. Germline lookup yields CDR1 MNHEY and CDR2 SMNVEV (reference sequence). The CDR3 covers 13 residues.

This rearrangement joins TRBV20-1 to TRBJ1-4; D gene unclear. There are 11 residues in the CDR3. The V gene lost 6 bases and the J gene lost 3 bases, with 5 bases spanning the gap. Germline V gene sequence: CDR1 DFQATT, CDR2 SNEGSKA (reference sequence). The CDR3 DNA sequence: TGCAGTGCCCGCGCTAATGAAAAACTGTTTTTT. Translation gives CSARANEKLFF.

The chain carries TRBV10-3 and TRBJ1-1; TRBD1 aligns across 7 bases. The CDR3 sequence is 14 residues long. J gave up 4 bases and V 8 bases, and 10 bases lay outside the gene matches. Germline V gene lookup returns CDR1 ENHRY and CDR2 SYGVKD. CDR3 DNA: TGTGCCATCGGAGGGGACAGATCCTCCACTGAAGCTTTCTTT. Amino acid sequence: CAIGGDRSSTEAFF.

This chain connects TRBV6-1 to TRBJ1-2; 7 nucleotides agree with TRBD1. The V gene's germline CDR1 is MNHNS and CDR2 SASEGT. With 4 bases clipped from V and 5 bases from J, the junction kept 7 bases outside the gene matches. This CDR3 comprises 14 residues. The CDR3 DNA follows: TGTGCCAGCAGTGCCACGGGACAGCCTTATGGCTACACCTTC. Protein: CASSATGQPYGYTF.

The CDR3 here is CASSLTGVNEQFF. CDR3 nucleotide sequence: TGTGCCAGCAGCTTGACAGGGGTCAATGAGCAGTTCTTC. The chain carries TRBV5-6 and TRBJ2-1; 7 bases are shared with TRBD1. Germline V lookup: CDR1 SGHDT, CDR2 YYEEEE. The V segment lost 1 base and the J segment 6 bases; nucleotides outside the gene matches: 1. CDR3 length: 13 residues.

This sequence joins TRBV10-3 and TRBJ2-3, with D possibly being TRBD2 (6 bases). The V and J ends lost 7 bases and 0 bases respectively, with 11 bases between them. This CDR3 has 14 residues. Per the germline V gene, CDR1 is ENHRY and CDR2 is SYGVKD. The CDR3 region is CAITPGLSTDTQYF. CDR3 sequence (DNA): TGTGCCATCACCCCGGGACTGAGCACAGATACGCAGTATTTT.

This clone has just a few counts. This chain's CDR3 is CASLMAPGGYNEQFF. The CDR3 region has the DNA TGTGCCAGCCTTATGGCCCCGGGTGGGTACAATGAGCAGTTCTTC. This chain connects TRBV6-1 to TRBJ2-1; D remains unclear. The germline V gene has CDR1 MNHNS and CDR2 SASEGT. The CDR3 sequence is 15 residues long. Trimming shortened V by 8 bases and J by 4 bases, and 18 bases separated the two germline ends.